This T cell receptor beta chain came from a study of cytomegalovirus exposure and HLA in healthy donors. Looking at the study overall: Within an early data release were 85 million or so unique TCRs drawn from HLA-typed donors. Study outcomes and limitations: A later look showed TCR association rates differing by HLA locus, highest for DRB1 and lowest for HLA-C. Presence/absence analysis assumed near-uniform sequencing depth across donors.

The PCR had 60 Vbeta and 13 Jbeta primers. Original handling: In a later analysis, 75 million to 95 million unique TCR beta chains included roughly 11 million shared by two or more donors. The table came from immunoSEQ multiplex PCR; TCRdb's copy has only in-frame clones and leaves some out. Clone size and V and J calls were adopted from that table, with D and trimming inferred from the DNA. The sample has some 100,000 clones, 79% seen once; the top ten hold over 2.5%. CDR3 length: 14 amino acids. V lost 5 bases, J lost 0 bases, and 4 bases stayed unmatched. Germline CDR1 and CDR2: SGHNT and YYREEE (reference sequence). A remark on this clone: As yet, its antigen is unknown.

Sequencing was carried out using PBMCs. This receptor was identified in a male donor in good health and CMV-seropositive. This chain connects TRBV5-4 to TRBJ1-2; 7 positions agree with TRBD1. CDR3 sequence reads: CASRQQGSNYGYTF. CDR3 nucleotide sequence: TGTGCCAGCAGGCAACAGGGGTCTAACTATGGCTACACCTTC.